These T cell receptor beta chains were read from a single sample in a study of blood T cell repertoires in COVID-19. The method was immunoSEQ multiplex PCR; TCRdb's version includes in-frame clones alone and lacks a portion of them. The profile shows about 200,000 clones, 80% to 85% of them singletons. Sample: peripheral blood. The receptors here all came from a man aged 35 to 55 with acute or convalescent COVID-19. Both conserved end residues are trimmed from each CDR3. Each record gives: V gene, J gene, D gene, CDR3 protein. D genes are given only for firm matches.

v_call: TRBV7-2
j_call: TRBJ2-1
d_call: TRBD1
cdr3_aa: ASSIRTGGSNEQF

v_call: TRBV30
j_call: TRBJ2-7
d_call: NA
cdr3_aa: AWSIDRYYEQY

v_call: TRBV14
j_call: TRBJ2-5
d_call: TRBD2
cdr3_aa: ASSHVFTGGGVETQY

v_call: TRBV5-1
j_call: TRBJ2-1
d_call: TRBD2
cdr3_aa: ASSPIPGLAATGEQF

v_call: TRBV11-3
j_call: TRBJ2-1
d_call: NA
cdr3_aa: ASSSRGEASNEQF

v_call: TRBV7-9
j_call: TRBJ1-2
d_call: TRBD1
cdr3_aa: ASSYPQGAEGTYGYT

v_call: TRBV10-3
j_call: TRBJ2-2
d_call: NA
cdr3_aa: AISESSRQGTGELF

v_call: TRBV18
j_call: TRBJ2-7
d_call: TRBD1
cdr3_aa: ASSPRPGQGANEQY

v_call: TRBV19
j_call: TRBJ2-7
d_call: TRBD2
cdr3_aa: ASSMGLADSYEQY

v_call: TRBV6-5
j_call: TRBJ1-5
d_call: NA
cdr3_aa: ASSLTDRSNQPQH

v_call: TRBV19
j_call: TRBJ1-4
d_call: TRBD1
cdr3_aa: ASRKTGVTEEKLF

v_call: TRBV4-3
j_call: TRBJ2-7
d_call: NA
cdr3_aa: ASSQDVEVLYEQY

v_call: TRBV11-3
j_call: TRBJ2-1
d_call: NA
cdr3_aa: ASSPSWLSGYDNEQF

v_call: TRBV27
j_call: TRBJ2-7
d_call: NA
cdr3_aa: ASSLFSPAYEQY

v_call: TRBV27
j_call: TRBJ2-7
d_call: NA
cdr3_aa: ASSLRGVGYEQY

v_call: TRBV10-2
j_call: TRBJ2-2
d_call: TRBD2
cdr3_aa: ASSESGTSGTGELF

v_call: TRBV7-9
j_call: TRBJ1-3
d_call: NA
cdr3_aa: ASSRGAGGNTIY

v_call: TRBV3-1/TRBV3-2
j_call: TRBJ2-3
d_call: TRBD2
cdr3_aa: ASSPPGLSTDTQY

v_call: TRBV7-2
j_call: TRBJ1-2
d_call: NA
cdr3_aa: ASSADGYGYT

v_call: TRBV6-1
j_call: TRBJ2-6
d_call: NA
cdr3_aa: ASSEFATYSGANVLT

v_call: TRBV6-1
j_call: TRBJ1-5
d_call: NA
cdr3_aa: ASSEDSYQPQH

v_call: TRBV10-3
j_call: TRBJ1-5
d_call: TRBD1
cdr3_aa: AISEGQGSGRNQPQH

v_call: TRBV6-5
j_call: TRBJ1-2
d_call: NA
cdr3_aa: ASSYSGGGYT

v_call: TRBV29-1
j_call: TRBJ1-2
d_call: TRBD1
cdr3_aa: SVSRPGQGGGYT

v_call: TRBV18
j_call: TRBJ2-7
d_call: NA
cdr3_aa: ASSPQSSMFSEQY

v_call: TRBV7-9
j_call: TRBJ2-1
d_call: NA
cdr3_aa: ASSVTNGEQF

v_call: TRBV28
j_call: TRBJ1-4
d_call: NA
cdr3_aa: ASSQYVATNEKLF

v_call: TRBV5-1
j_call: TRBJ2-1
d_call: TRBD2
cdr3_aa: ASSLPGGGHNEQF

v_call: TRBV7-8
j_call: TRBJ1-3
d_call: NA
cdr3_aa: ASSFNSPFRSGNTIY

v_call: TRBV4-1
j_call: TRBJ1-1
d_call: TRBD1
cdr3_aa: ASSHPWTGGTTEAF

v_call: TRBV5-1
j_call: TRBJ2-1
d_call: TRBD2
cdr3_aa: ASSFGLAGSWSYNEQF

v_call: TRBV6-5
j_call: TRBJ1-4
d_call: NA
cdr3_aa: ASSPRQLKGKLF

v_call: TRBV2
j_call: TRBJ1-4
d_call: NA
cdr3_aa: ASSEAGGRGNEKLF

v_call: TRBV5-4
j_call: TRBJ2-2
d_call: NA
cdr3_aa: ASSLGGGATGELF

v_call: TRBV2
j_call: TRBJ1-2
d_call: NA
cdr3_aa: ASSDPGEHGYT

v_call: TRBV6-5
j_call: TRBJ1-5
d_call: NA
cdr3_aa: ASTPPGDSNQPQH

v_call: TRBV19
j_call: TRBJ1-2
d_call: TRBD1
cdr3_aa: ASSIPDREVRGYT

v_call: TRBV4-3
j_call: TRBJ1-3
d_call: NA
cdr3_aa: ASSPVLLSSGNTIY

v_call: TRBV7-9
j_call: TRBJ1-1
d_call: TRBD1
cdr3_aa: ASSLEEGAFKGEAF

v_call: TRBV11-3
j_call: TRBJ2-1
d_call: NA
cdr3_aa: ASSSPGVNEQF

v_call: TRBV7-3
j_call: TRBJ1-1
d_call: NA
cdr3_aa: ASSRVSTGLKAEAF

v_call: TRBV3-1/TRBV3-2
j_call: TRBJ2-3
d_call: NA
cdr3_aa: ASSQFVDTQY

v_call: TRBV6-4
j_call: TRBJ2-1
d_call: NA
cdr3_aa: ASSETFVNEQF